This T cell receptor beta chain appears in the sequencing data of a study of CD8 T cells in ankylosing spondylitis. Germline-derived CDR1 and CDR2 are MDHEN and SYDVKM. Trimming left V 6 bases short and J 7 bases short, with 19 bases between. The CDR3 length is 14 residues. In this sample, this clonotype turned up a few times. Its antigen remains unidentified. Study observations and caveats: Certain motif variants had earlier been reported in reactive arthritis synovial fluid and blood. A motif in TCR beta, a set of seven to nine highly homologous variants, appeared characteristic of ankylosing spondylitis blood. Clones tied to disease were said to be significantly enriched in matched ankylosing spondylitis synovial fluid.

Each CDR3 protein is one row after TCRdb ran MiXCR on the 5' RACE reads. The repertoire holds fewer than 450,000 distinct CDR3 sequences, roughly a sixth seen once, with around 0.92% in the top ten. Sequencing was carried out using blood, either unsorted or a sorted T cell fraction (not recorded which). The clonotype originates from a male donor with ankylosing spondylitis. The V gene is TRBV28, the J gene TRBJ2-7; D may be TRBD2 (6 bases). The DNA of the CDR3 is TGTGCCAGCAGCTACCTGTCGGGGGTGGGAGAGCAGTACTTC. This gives the protein CASSYLSGVGEQYF.